The present T cell receptor beta chain was sequenced within a study of cytomegalovirus exposure and HLA in healthy donors. The study ran its PCR with 60 Vbeta and 13 Jbeta primers. Using immunoSEQ multiplex PCR, the repertoire was profiled, and TCRdb retains in-frame clones only, with some absent. The table lists 150,000 to 200,000 clones, 70% to 80% of them singletons. This receptor was obtained from a girl under 18 in good health and CMV-seropositive. The sequencing input was PBMCs.

CDR3 bases: TGTGCCAGCAGCTTGGGACTAGCGGGGGACCAAGAGACCCAGTACTTC. This translates into CASSLGLAGDQETQYF. The J gene is TRBJ2-5, the V gene TRBV11-3, with 14 positions matching TRBD2. Germline V gene sequence: CDR1 SGHNT, CDR2 YENEEA. The CDR3 length is 16 residues. Losses at the gene ends were 3 bases for V and 0 bases for J; bases not matched to a gene: 0.